The clone carrying this T cell receptor (beta chain) was counted a few times. No antigen is known for it. PCR used 60 Vbeta primers and 13 Jbeta primers. Measured with immunoSEQ multiplex PCR; TCRdb has only the in-frame clones, and not every one. This repertoire shows about 150,000 clones, about 79% found once; its top ten account for approximately 2%. This specimen comes from a study of cytomegalovirus exposure and HLA in healthy donors. Overall study findings and caveats: The study put about 180 TCR beta chains on its list as cytomegalovirus-associated. The classifier, whose performance was assessed in both the original and validation cohorts, reportedly diagnosed cytomegalovirus status with high specificity and sensitivity. Productive rates of about 90% or about 30% were seen for most TCR beta V segments in an earlier analysis. As a later analysis showed, several of the most significant clusters appeared to be linked to common viral pathogens.

This CDR3 contains 11 residues. CDR1 is DFQATT, CDR2 SNEGSKA, per germline (reference sequence). The V call is TRBV20-1, the J call TRBJ2-5; D gene ambiguous. The end of the DNA aligns better with TRBJ2-7, so the J call may be wrong. The sequenced sample consisted of PBMCs. This clonotype originated in a female donor in good health and CMV-seropositive. CDR3 DNA: TGCAGTGCTTTGGCAGGCTACGAGCAGTACTTC. Translating gives CSALAGYEQYF.